Below, one TCR beta chain is given with its context. What it binds is not known. The sample originates from a study of T cell responses to AZD1222 COVID-19 vaccine. Study as a whole: Second-dose timings of about 4 or about 12 weeks were pooled.

CDR1 and CDR2 from the germline V gene are MNHEY and SVGAGI. CDR3 length: 15 amino acids. V lost 4 bases, J lost 8 bases, and 7 bases stayed unmatched. Study-level results: Donors, mostly white British, included more females; clonal diversity was possibly underestimated. A rise in Spike-specific TCR breadth and depth followed two AZD1222 doses. Baseline serology detected seropositivity in only a handful of AZD1222 recipients.

Clones were sequenced by immunoSEQ multiplex PCR, and TCRdb holds only the in-frame ones, with some missing. The repertoire has tens of thousands of clones, 85% to 90% of them found once; the top ten carry about 31%. This sequence originates from an adult in good health. The chain links TRBV6-5 to TRBJ1-6, with 8 bases that match TRBD1. Sequences were derived from peripheral blood, sampled on day 0 of AZD1222 vaccination. The CDR3 sequence is CASSSGTGGYSPLHF. CDR3 nucleotide sequence: TGTGCCAGCAGTTCCGGGACAGGAGGATATTCACCCCTCCACTTT.